This T cell receptor beta chain comes out of a study of persistence of HIV-infected CD4 T cells. Stimulation used 8 to 10 ug/mL lysate from CMV-infected fibroblasts. Sorting of responding CD4+ T cells relied on upregulated CD40 ligand together with CD69. Regarding this clone: Its antigen is not known.

CDR3 size: 13 residues. V dropped 3 bases and J dropped 10; count of bases not matched to a gene: 6. Germline CDR1 GTSNPN, CDR2 SVGIG (reference sequence). Sequencing used immunoSEQ version 4 in survey mode. Using immunoSEQ multiplex PCR, the repertoire was profiled, and TCRdb retains in-frame clones only, with some absent. The sample lists about 7,000 clones, 79% seen once, with roughly 70% in the top ten. The sequence was obtained from an adult woman with HIV who was CMV-seropositive. The genes are TRBV30 and TRBJ2-1; TRBD2 matches at 10 bases. The material sequenced was CD4+ T cells sorted from PBMCs after approximately 19-hour stimulation, taken from a patient who received antiretroviral therapy. The CDR3 DNA reads TGTGCCTGGAGCGCCTTTAGCGGGGGGGAGCAGTTCTTC. Amino acid sequence: CAWSAFSGGEQFF.